The rows below give T cell receptor beta chains drawn from one sample of a study of T cells in Graves' hyperthyroidism and ophthalmopathy. TCRdb fed the multiplex PCR reads into MiXCR, producing one record per CDR3 protein. The sample contains more than 500,000 distinct CDR3 sequences, approximately 49% of which appear only once. Source material: peripheral blood or thyroid tissue (not recorded which). These receptors were collected from an adult woman with Graves' disease, either hyperthyroidism or ophthalmopathy (not recorded which). Each CDR3 is given without its conserved first and last residue.

TRBV20-1 | SAGRNTGELS
TRBV19 | ASSARGTSGETQY
TRBV4-2 | ASSQDLTDVQPQH
TRBV20-1 | SASAGAGNQPQH
TRBV25-1 | ACSARAGTVTYEQY
TRBV7-2 | ASSPRALNTGELF
TRBV4-1 | ASSQDLRSEQY
TRBV9 | ASSEGRDTEAF
TRBV7-2 | ATRQGLNTKAF
TRBV5-8 | ASSFNNLRIEAF
TRBV18 | ASSPRGLIQAF
TRBV3-1 | ASSQEWGYEQY
TRBV11-2 | ASSMYGQVTHEQY
TRBV29-1 | SVATGQVFEA
TRBV7-2 | ASSQGAQGAHSGANVLT
TRBV10-2 | ASSYSRTSGSHEQY
TRBV7-2 | ASTSGDMLTYEQY
TRBV24-1 | ATSDSRGSEKLF
TRBV29-1 | SVDRQGSWETQY
TRBV9 | ASSVGTGQGGTKAF
TRBV20-1 | SANRGGRGDEKLF
TRBV19 | ASSLGLGSRGYT
TRBV5-1 | ASSSAEGVNYGYT
TRBV11-2 | ASSAGTGAIETQY
TRBV14 | ASSTYRGGNTGELF
TRBV20-1 | SALQGAMGGELF
TRBV20-1 | SAEKTSGNTGELF
TRBV7-9 | ASSTAVTGGGGYT
TRBV5-5 | ASSADSSGNTIY
TRBV15 | ATSRVGGLETQY
TRBV10-2 | ASSDEAEQY
TRBV7-2 | ASSLGAGANTEAF
TRBV29-1 | SVEPPTGGDTQY
TRBV7-9 | ASGAYGSGNTIY
TRBV14 | ASSLIQFYEQY
TRBV19 | ASSMGQFNLPQH
TRBV29-1 | SAGRSGETQY
TRBV15 | ATSRGGDRNYEQY
TRBV20-1 | SAPLRGGSYEQY